This T cell receptor beta chain was retrieved from a study of blood T cell repertoires in COVID-19. Study details: The samples span acute and convalescent COVID-19 from the United States, Italy and Spain. The cDNA or gDNA used as material had been derived from T cells, B-cell-depleted T cells, or PBMCs.

The V gene's germline CDR1 is SGHDN and CDR2 FVKESK. J was trimmed by 2 bases and V by 3 bases; bases with no gene match: 7. This CDR3 has 16 residues. As originally analysed: Using reference gene primer amplification, nucleated cell counts were estimated. Sequenced by immunoSEQ multiplex PCR; TCRdb stores in-frame clones only, minus some. V and J calls and clone size are those listed in that table; D and trimming were worked out from the DNA. The profile shows a few hundred thousand clones, around 84% of them singletons. Sequencing used peripheral blood. This clonotype originated in a woman in her forties who had recovered from COVID-19. The V call is TRBV14, the J call TRBJ2-5; 9 bases are shared with TRBD1. Here the CDR3 DNA reads TGTGCCAGCAGCCATTTGCGGACAGGGGAACAAGAGACCCAGTACTTC. This gives the protein CASSHLRTGEQETQYF.